This entry features one T cell receptor beta chain sequence. This record comes from a study of control samples from healthy donors and cancer patients. TCRdb's table, derived via immunoSEQ multiplex PCR, lists solely in-frame clones and lacks some. The sample yields about 220,000 clones, around 94% seen once. V was trimmed by 0 bases and J by 3 bases, leaving 6 bases between them. There are 13 residues in the CDR3. Germline CDR1 reads SGHRS; CDR2 reads YFSETQ. The source material was blood. The J gene is TRBJ2-5, the V gene TRBV5-1, with a weak D call TRBD1 (5 bases). The receptor was derived from a man aged 50 to 59 in good health. CDR3 nucleotides: TGCGCCAGCAGCTTGGAAGGGGAAGAGACCCAGTACTTC. Its translation: CASSLEGEETQYF.